This T cell receptor beta chain was sequenced in a study of blood T cell repertoires in COVID-19. The data were produced by immunoSEQ multiplex PCR, yet TCRdb's version contains in-frame clones alone and is incomplete. The repertoire has 50,000 to 75,000 clones, more than 75% of them found once; the top ten carry less than 6.5%. The V end was cut by 6 bases, the J end by 3 bases, with 12 bases between. This CDR3 is 13 amino acids long. The sequence was collected from a man older than 75 in a cohort sampled during active COVID-19. J is TRBJ2-7 and V is TRBV12-3 or TRBV12-4; no reliable D call. The sequenced material came from peripheral blood. The CDR3 DNA follows: TGTGCCAGCAGCCCCATGGCTGGCTACGAGCAGTACTTC. Protein: CASSPMAGYEQYF.